The 8 T cell receptor beta chains below all came from one sample that was sequenced in a study of sequential checkpoint blockade in melanoma. Documented treatment: randomized to nivolumab then ipilimumab (arm A) or the reverse (arm B). The protocol was immunoSEQ multiplex PCR, while the TCRdb copy is restricted to in-frame clones and leaves out a portion. The sample contains more than 30,000 clones, roughly a third of which appear only once. The material sequenced was tumor tissue (inferred from file names), taken from a patient given nivolumab and ipilimumab in sequence. The receptors shown here come from a human donor with melanoma.

The chain joins TRBV28 to TRBJ2-1; 9 nucleotides line up with TRBD2. The CDR3 spans 14 residues. Losses at the gene ends were 6 bases for V and 10 bases for J; bases not matched to a gene: 10. From germline, CDR1 is MDHEN and CDR2 SYDVKM. The CDR3 loop reads CASRKAGGRGEQFF. The DNA for the CDR3 is TGTGCCAGCAGAAAAGCGGGGGGTCGTGGGGAGCAGTTCTTC.

V gene TRBV28 combines with J gene TRBJ2-1; TRBD1 agrees at 10 bases. V was pared by 8 bases and J by 7 bases, with 20 bases of the junction left unmatched. The CDR3 has 18 residues. Germline V gene lookup returns CDR1 MDHEN and CDR2 SYDVKM. The CDR3: CASHFGPGTGASRNEQFF. The CDR3 nucleotides read TGTGCCAGCCATTTTGGACCCGGGACAGGGGCTAGCCGGAATGAGCAGTTCTTC.

In its sample, this clone was seen many times. The V and J genes are TRBV7-6 and TRBJ1-1; a weak D match, TRBD1 (6 bases). Germline assignment: CDR1 SGHVS and CDR2 FNYEAQ. The CDR3 is 15 amino acids. V was pared by 5 bases and J by 0 bases, with 13 bases between. The CDR3 here is CASSPGAGVNTEAFF. CDR3 DNA: TGTGCCAGCAGCCCTGGGGCAGGGGTGAACACTGAAGCTTTCTTT.

The chain couples TRBV6-8 to TRBJ2-7; 7 positions agree with TRBD1. The CDR3 sequence is 14 residues long. The germline CDR1 and CDR2 sequences are MNHGY and SAAAGT. After removal of 3 bases from V and 5 bases from J, the junction contained 7 bases not matched to a gene. DNA for the CDR3: TGTGCCAGCAGTTATGAGGCGACAGGGAACGAGCAGTACTTC. Its translation: CASSYEATGNEQYF.

In its sample, this clone was seen a few times. The J gene is TRBJ1-1, the V gene TRBV30, with a possible D match to TRBD1 (5 bases). The germline V gene encodes CDR1 GTSNPN and CDR2 SVGIG (reference sequence). Trimming took 0 bases from V and 4 from J, leaving 15 bases between them. There are 15 residues in the CDR3. In DNA form, the CDR3 reads TGTGCCTGGAGTGTACTTGGGGCCTCGGGCACTGAAGCTTTCTTT. It encodes CAWSVLGASGTEAFF.

This clone was picked up a small number of times. The chain combines TRBV6-8 with TRBJ1-3; the D is unclear. The CDR3 is made up of 14 amino acids. The V gene lost 6 bases and the J gene lost 2 bases, with 11 bases spanning the gap. CDR1 and CDR2 from the germline V gene are MNHGY and SAAAGT. CDR3: CASRQLEAGNTIYF. For the CDR3, the DNA is TGTGCCAGCAGACAATTGGAAGCTGGAAACACCATATATTTT.

This clone has just a few counts. The gene calls are TRBV6-8 and TRBJ2-6; D gene unclear. Germline V gene sequence: CDR1 MNHGY, CDR2 SAAAGT. Between the trimmed V and J ends, which lost 2 bases and 1 base, there was a span of 6 bases. This CDR3 region has 15 residues. The CDR3 loop is CASSYVASGANVLTF. CDR3 sequence (DNA): TGTGCCAGCAGTTACGTAGCTTCTGGGGCCAACGTCCTGACTTTC.

This clone has just a few counts. This chain connects TRBV6-8 to TRBJ2-7; no reliable D call. V was pared by 0 bases and J by 2 bases, with 11 bases between. The CDR3 length is 15 residues. CDR1 MNHGY and CDR2 SAAAGT come from the germline V gene. The CDR3 loop reads CASSYSPRITYEQYF. In DNA, the CDR3 is TGTGCCAGCAGTTACTCGCCTAGGATTACCTACGAGCAGTACTTC.